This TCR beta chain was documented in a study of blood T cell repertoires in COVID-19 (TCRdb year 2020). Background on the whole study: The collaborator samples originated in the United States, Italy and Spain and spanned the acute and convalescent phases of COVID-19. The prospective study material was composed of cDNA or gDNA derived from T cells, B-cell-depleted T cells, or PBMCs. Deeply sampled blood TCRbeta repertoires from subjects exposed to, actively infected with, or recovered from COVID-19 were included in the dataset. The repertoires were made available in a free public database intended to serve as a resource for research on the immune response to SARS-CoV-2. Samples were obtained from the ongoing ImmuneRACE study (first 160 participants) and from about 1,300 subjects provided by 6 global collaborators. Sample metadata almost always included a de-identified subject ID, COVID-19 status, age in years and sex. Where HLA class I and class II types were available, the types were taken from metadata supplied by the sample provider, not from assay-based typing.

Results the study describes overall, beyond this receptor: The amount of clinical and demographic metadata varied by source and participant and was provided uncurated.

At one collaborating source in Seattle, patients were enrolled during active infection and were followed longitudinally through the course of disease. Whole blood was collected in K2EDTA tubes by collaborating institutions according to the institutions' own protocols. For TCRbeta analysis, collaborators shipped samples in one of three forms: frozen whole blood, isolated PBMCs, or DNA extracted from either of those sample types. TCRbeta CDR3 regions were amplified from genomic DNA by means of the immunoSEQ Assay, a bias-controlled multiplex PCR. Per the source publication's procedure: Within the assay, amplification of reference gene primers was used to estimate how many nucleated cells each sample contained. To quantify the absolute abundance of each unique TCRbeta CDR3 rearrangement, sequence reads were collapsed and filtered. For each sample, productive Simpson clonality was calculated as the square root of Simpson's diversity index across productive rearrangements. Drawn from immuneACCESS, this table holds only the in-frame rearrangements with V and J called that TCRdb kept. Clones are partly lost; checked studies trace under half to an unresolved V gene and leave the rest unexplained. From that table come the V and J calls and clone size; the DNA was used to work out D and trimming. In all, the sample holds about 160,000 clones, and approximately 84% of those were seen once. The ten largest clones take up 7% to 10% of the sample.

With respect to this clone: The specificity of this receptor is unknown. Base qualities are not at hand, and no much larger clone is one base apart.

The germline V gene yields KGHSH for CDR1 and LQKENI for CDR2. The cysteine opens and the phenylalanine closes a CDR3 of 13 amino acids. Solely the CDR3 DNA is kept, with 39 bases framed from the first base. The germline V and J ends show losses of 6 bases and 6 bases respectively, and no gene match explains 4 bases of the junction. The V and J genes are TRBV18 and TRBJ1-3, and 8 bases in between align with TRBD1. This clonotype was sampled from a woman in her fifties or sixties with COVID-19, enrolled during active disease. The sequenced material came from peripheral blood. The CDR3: CASSTGDENTIYF. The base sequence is TGTGCCAGCTCGACAGGGGACGAAAACACCATATATTTT.